The 25 T cell receptor beta chains reported below all come from one sample, sequenced in a study of shared clonotypes between healthy human individuals. Clones were sequenced by immunoSEQ multiplex PCR, and TCRdb holds only the in-frame ones, with some missing. There are around 700,000 clones in the sample; roughly 72% occur only once, and around 2% lies in the top ten. Material: memory CD4+ T cells sorted from blood. Noted subset: CD45RA-negative fraction. These receptors were obtained from a woman aged 25 to 39 in good health.

DNA for the CDR3: TGTGCCAGCAGCAGACAGGGGAGGCAGACCCAGTACTTC. It specifies CASSRQGRQTQYF. The chain recombines TRBV6-4 with TRBJ2-5, with 8 bases identical to TRBD1. With 6 bases clipped from V and 6 bases from J, the junction kept 6 bases outside the gene matches. The CDR3 covers 13 residues. The germline V gene encodes CDR1 MRHNA and CDR2 SNTAGT.

This chain joins TRBV11-2 and TRBJ2-7, with 7 bases fitting TRBD1. Germline CDR1 is SGHAT and CDR2 is FQNNGV. Unmatched junction bases numbered 7, after V lost 5 bases and J lost 6 bases. The CDR3 consists of 13 residues. The CDR3 nucleotides are TGTGCCAGCAGCAAATCGACAGGGTTCGAGCAGTACTTC. Translating it yields CASSKSTGFEQYF.

This clone was picked up a small number of times. The sample contains more than one DNA sequence encoding this CDR3. The gene calls are TRBV6-5 and TRBJ1-1; D is unresolved. Germline V gene lookup returns CDR1 MNHEY and CDR2 SVGAGI. V lost 0 bases and J lost 4, with 9 bases in between. CDR3 length: 14 amino acids. The CDR3 DNA reads TGTGCCAGCAGTTACTCGAGTGTAGGCACTGAAGCTTTCTTT. Translated: CASSYSSVGTEAFF.

This clone was detected only a few times. V and J are TRBV27 and TRBJ1-1, with D perhaps matching TRBD1 (6 bases). Per the germline V gene, CDR1 is MNHEY and CDR2 is SMNVEV (reference sequence). This CDR3 region has 15 residues. V was shortened by 5 bases and J by 4 bases, with 17 bases between the two germline ends. The CDR3 coding sequence is TGTGCCAGCAGTATATACAGGGCGCCGGCCACTGAAGCTTTCTTT. It translates to CASSIYRAPATEAFF.

The rearrangement joins TRBV11-2 to TRBJ2-4, with D possibly being TRBD1 or TRBD2 (7 bases each). Trimming took 0 bases from V and 6 from J, leaving 12 bases between them. The CDR3 sequence is 15 residues long. Germline-derived CDR1 and CDR2 are SGHAT and FQNNGV. The CDR3 protein is CASSLDQGGRNIQYF. CDR3 DNA sequence: TGTGCCAGCAGCTTAGATCAGGGGGGGCGAAACATTCAGTACTTC. The entire variable domain, with the rest obtained from reference TRBV11-2 and TRBJ2-4, is as follows: EAGVAQSPRYKIIEKRQSVAFWCNPISGHATLYWYQQILGQGPKLLIQFQNNGVVDDSQLPKDRFSAERLKGVDSTLKIQPAKLEDSAVYLCASSLDQGGRNIQYFGAGTRLSVL.

The chain employs TRBV11-2 and TRBJ2-7, with a possible D match to TRBD1 (5 bases). Trimming took 1 base from V and 2 from J, leaving 12 bases between them. CDR1 SGHAT and CDR2 FQNNGV come from the germline V gene. This CDR3 comprises 15 residues. This CDR3 reads CASSLVGVRTYEQYF. CDR3 nucleotides: TGTGCCAGCAGCTTAGTAGGGGTAAGGACCTACGAGCAGTACTTC. The entire variable domain, with the rest obtained from reference TRBV11-2 and TRBJ2-7, is as follows: EAGVAQSPRYKIIEKRQSVAFWCNPISGHATLYWYQQILGQGPKLLIQFQNNGVVDDSQLPKDRFSAERLKGVDSTLKIQPAKLEDSAVYLCASSLVGVRTYEQYFGPGTRLTVT.

V and J are TRBV7-6 and TRBJ2-2; 7 nucleotides align to TRBD2. This CDR3 region has 16 residues. With 0 bases clipped from V and 4 bases from J, the junction kept 5 bases outside the gene matches. CDR1 and CDR2 from the germline V gene are SGHVS and FNYEAQ. The CDR3 sequence: CASSLAPTSRTGELFF. CDR3 DNA sequence: TGTGCCAGCAGCTTAGCCCCGACTAGCCGCACCGGGGAGCTGTTTTTT. Full variable domain (outside the CDR3, taken from reference TRBV7-6 and TRBJ2-2): GAGVSQSPRYKVTKRGQDVALRCDPISGHVSLYWYRQALGQGPEFLTYFNYEAQQDKSGLPNDRFSAERPEGSISTLTIQRTEQRDSAMYRCASSLAPTSRTGELFFGEGSRLTVL.

In its sample, this clone was seen many times. Different DNA sequences within this sample yield the same CDR3. The chain links TRBV28 to TRBJ1-3; D not certain. The CDR3 contains 13 residues. The V gene lost 1 base and the J gene lost 2 bases, with 3 bases spanning the gap. Germline CDR1 reads MDHEN; CDR2 reads SYDVKM. The CDR3 region has the DNA TGTGCCAGCAGTTTATTCACTGGAAACACCATATATTTT. It is translated as CASSLFTGNTIYF.

This clone appeared a few times. The J gene is TRBJ2-1, the V gene TRBV5-1; no clear D gene. The CDR3 sequence is 15 residues long. Germline loops: CDR1 SGHRS, CDR2 YFSETQ. V was pared by 2 bases and J by 4 bases, with 13 bases between. For the CDR3, the DNA is TGCGCCAGCAGCTTTAGCCAGGCCACTTACAATGAGCAGTTCTTC. The encoded protein is CASSFSQATYNEQFF. Drawing the rest from reference TRBV5-1 and TRBJ2-1, the complete variable domain is KAGVTQTPRYLIKTRGQQVTLSCSPISGHRSVSWYQQTPGQGLQFLFEYFSETQRNKGNFPGRFSGRQFSNSRSEMNVSTLELGDSALYLCASSFSQATYNEQFFGPGTRLTVL.

The rearrangement links TRBV29-1 to TRBJ2-5; D may correspond to TRBD1 or TRBD2 (6 bases each). Germline V lookup: CDR1 SQVTM, CDR2 ANQGSEA. The CDR3 loop spans 13 amino acids. V was cut by 4 bases and J by 7 bases, with 16 bases left in between. Written as DNA, the CDR3 is TGCAGCGTTGTGGGGGGACACGGTGGGACCCAGTACTTC. It codes for CSVVGGHGGTQYF.

The V call is TRBV18, the J call TRBJ1-2; weak D call: TRBD1 (6 bases). The germline V gene has CDR1 KGHSH and CDR2 LQKENI. This CDR3 is 17 amino acids long. Between the trimmed V and J ends, which lost 1 base and 0 bases, there was a span of 15 bases. CDR3 sequence: CASSPLRGATANYGYTF. CDR3 sequence (DNA): TGTGCCAGCTCACCACTTCGGGGGGCTACAGCTAACTATGGCTACACCTTC. Complete variable domain (other parts from reference TRBV18 and TRBJ1-2): NAGVMQNPRHLVRRRGQEARLRCSPMKGHSHVYWYRQLPEEGLKFMVYLQKENIIDESGMPKERFSAEFPKEGPSILRIQQVVRGDSAAYFCASSPLRGATANYGYTFGSGTRLTVV.

The chain is built from TRBV9 and TRBJ2-5; 9 bases match TRBD2. The CDR3 spans 15 residues. Germline V CDR1 and CDR2: SGDLS, YYNGEE. Losses at the gene ends were 6 bases for V and 3 bases for J; bases not matched to a gene: 9. As DNA, the CDR3 is TGTGCCAGCAAGGTGGGCGGGAGGGCTGAAGAGACCCAGTACTTC. This translates into CASKVGGRAEETQYF.

The gene calls are TRBV4-1 and TRBJ1-4, with TRBD1 identical over 8 bases. The germline gives CDR1 MGHRA, CDR2 YSYEKL. Trimming took 2 bases from V and 7 from J; bases not matched to a gene: 3. The CDR3 spans 14 residues. The CDR3 protein is CASSQIDRGEKLFF. CDR3 nucleotide sequence: TGCGCCAGCAGCCAAATCGACAGGGGTGAAAAACTGTTTTTT.

The J gene is TRBJ2-1, the V gene TRBV14; 11 bases map to TRBD2. The CDR3 is made up of 17 amino acids. The germline CDR1 and CDR2 sequences are SGHDN and FVKESK. V dropped 1 base and J dropped 8; count of bases not matched to a gene: 10. The CDR3 protein is CASSQVFRLAGGHEQFF. DNA of the CDR3: TGTGCCAGCAGCCAAGTCTTTAGGCTAGCGGGAGGCCATGAGCAGTTCTTC.

This chain links TRBV5-1 with TRBJ2-3, with 8 bases identical to TRBD1. The V and J ends lost 1 base and 1 base, in that order; junction bases with no gene match: 5. This CDR3 has 16 amino acids. The V gene's germline CDR1 is SGHRS and CDR2 YFSETQ. Here the CDR3 DNA reads TGCGCCAGCAGCTTGCTCCCAGGGGGCGGCACAGATACGCAGTATTTT. Translating it yields CASSLLPGGGTDTQYF.

The chain has TRBV7-2 and TRBJ2-1; tentative D call: TRBD1 (6 bases). CDR3 size: 14 residues. CDR1 is SGHTA and CDR2 is FQGNSA in the germline V gene. V shed 4 bases and J shed 9 bases, with 16 bases lying between them. The CDR3 nucleotides read TGTGCCAGCAGCTCATCAGGCAGGGACACTGAGCAGTTCTTC. Residues: CASSSSGRDTEQFF.

The genes are TRBV5-1 and TRBJ2-1; weak D call: TRBD1 (6 bases). Germline V gives CDR1 SGHRS, CDR2 YFSETQ. Trimming took 5 bases from V and 6 from J, leaving 15 bases between them. CDR3 length equals 14 residues. This CDR3 reads CASSGGADTNEQFF. The CDR3 DNA sequence: TGCGCCAGCAGTGGGGGCGCAGACACCAATGAGCAGTTCTTC. Variable domain in full (rest from reference TRBV5-1 and TRBJ2-1): KAGVTQTPRYLIKTRGQQVTLSCSPISGHRSVSWYQQTPGQGLQFLFEYFSETQRNKGNFPGRFSGRQFSNSRSEMNVSTLELGDSALYLCASSGGADTNEQFFGPGTRLTVL.

This clone has a handful of counts. This rearrangement joins TRBV9 to TRBJ2-2, with 7 bases identical to TRBD2. Germline V gene sequence: CDR1 SGDLS, CDR2 YYNGEE. V was clipped by 3 bases and J by 2 bases; unmatched bases: 1. The CDR3 has 14 residues. Written as DNA, the CDR3 is TGTGCCAGCAGCGCTAGCGGCAACACCGGGGAGCTGTTTTTT. The encoded protein is CASSASGNTGELFF.

This clone was seen a single time. The chain carries TRBV7-9 and TRBJ2-2; 8 bases are shared with TRBD1. J lost 3 bases, V lost 5 bases, and 8 bases had no gene match. CDR1 is SEHNR and CDR2 is FQNEAQ in the germline V gene (reference sequence). The CDR3 covers 16 residues. The CDR3 bases are TGTGCCAGCAGCAGACCGGGACAGGAAGACACCGGGGAGCTGTTTTTT. Translation: CASSRPGQEDTGELFF.

The V and J genes are TRBV2 and TRBJ2-7; tentative D call: TRBD2 (5 bases). The CDR3 has 14 residues. Germline CDR1 SNHLY, CDR2 FYNNEI. Trimming cost V 3 bases and J 3 bases, with 12 bases left between them. CDR3 region: CASSDTTDYYEQYF. The CDR3 nucleotides are TGTGCCAGCAGTGACACCACCGACTACTACGAGCAGTACTTC.

This rearrangement joins TRBV28 to TRBJ1-1; maybe TRBD1 (6 bases). From germline, CDR1 is MDHEN and CDR2 SYDVKM. The CDR3 totals 14 residues. V was pared by 4 bases and J by 1 base, with 10 bases between. Here the CDR3 DNA reads TGTGCCAGCAGTTCCCCGACAGGGAACACTGAAGCTTTCTTT. Translated, it gives CASSSPTGNTEAFF. The whole variable domain, filled in from reference TRBV28 and TRBJ1-1, reads DVKVTQSSRYLVKRTGEKVFLECVQDMDHENMFWYRQDPGLGLRLIYFSYDVKMKEKGDIPEGYSVSREKKERFSLILESASTNQTSMYLCASSSPTGNTEAFFGQGTRLTVV.

V and J are TRBV19 and TRBJ2-6; 8 bases are a match to TRBD1. Germline V gene lookup returns CDR1 LNHDA and CDR2 SQIVND (reference sequence). V lost 2 bases and J lost 2; bases outside the gene matches: 2. This CDR3 is 16 amino acids long. The CDR3: CASSIQGAAGANVLTF. The DNA for the CDR3 is TGTGCCAGTAGTATACAGGGGGCTGCTGGGGCCAACGTCCTGACTTTC. Based on the CDR3 plus reference TRBV19 and TRBJ2-6, the full variable domain is DGGITQSPKYLFRKEGQNVTLSCEQNLNHDAMYWYRQDPGQGLRLIYYSQIVNDFQKGDIAEGYSVSREKKESFPLTVTSAQKNPTAFYLCASSIQGAAGANVLTFGAGSRLTVL.

This clone was seen a few times. The J gene is TRBJ1-3, the V gene TRBV6-6; 7 bases fit TRBD1. V shed 0 bases, J shed 3 bases, and the junction held 2 bases outside the gene matches. The CDR3 is 15 residues long. The germline V gene has CDR1 MNHNY and CDR2 SVGAGI (reference sequence). CDR3 coding DNA: TGTGCCAGCAGTTACTCGACAGGGTATGGAAACACCATATATTTT. Translation: CASSYSTGYGNTIYF.

J is TRBJ1-5 and V is TRBV2, with D maybe TRBD1 (5 bases). CDR1 and CDR2 from the germline V gene are SNHLY and FYNNEI. V shed 3 bases and J shed 0 bases, with 12 bases lying between them. This CDR3 region has 16 residues. The CDR3 nucleotides are TGTGCCAGCAGTGAGGGCCCGGGGCCTAGCAATCAGCCCCAGCATTTT. Protein product: CASSEGPGPSNQPQHF. The complete variable domain, with remaining parts taken from reference TRBV2 and TRBJ1-5, reads EPEVTQTPSHQVTQMGQEVILRCVPISNHLYFYWYRQILGQKVEFLVSFYNNEISEKSEIFDDQFSVERPDGSNFTLKIRSTKLEDSAMYFCASSEGPGPSNQPQHFGDGTRLSIL.

V gene TRBV28 combines with J gene TRBJ2-5; no definite D call. The V end was cut by 5 bases, the J end by 3 bases, with 4 bases between. The CDR3 contains 11 residues. CDR1 is MDHEN, CDR2 SYDVKM, per germline. CDR3 in amino acids: CASSGEETQYF. CDR3 in DNA: TGTGCCAGCAGTGGAGAAGAGACCCAGTACTTC. Drawing the rest from reference TRBV28 and TRBJ2-5, the complete variable domain is DVKVTQSSRYLVKRTGEKVFLECVQDMDHENMFWYRQDPGLGLRLIYFSYDVKMKEKGDIPEGYSVSREKKERFSLILESASTNQTSMYLCASSGEETQYFGPGTRLLVL.